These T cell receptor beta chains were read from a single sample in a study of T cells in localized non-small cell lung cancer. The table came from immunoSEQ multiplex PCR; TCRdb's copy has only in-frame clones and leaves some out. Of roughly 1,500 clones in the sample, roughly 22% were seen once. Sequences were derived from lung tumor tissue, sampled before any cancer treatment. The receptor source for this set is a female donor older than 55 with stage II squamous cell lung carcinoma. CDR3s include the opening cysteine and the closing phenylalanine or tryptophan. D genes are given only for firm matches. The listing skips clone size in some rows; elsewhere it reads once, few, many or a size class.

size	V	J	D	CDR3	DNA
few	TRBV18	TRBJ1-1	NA	CASSPAGQNTEAFF	TGTGCCAGCTCACCTGCCGGACAGAACACTGAAGCTTTCTTT
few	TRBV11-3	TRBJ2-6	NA	CASSLIVSGANVLTF	TGTGCCAGCAGCTTAATTGTCTCTGGGGCCAACGTCCTGACTTTC
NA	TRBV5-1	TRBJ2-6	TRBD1	CASSLVGTAISGANVLTF	TGCGCCAGCAGCTTGGTAGGGACAGCGATCTCTGGGGCCAACGTCCTGACTTTC
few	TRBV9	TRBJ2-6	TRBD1	CASQGAGANVLTF	TGTGCCAGCCAGGGGGCTGGGGCCAACGTCCTGACTTTC
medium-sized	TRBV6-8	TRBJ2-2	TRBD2	CAISAGGGAVTGELFF	TGTGCCATCAGTGCGGGAGGGGGCGCGGTCACCGGGGAGCTGTTTTTT
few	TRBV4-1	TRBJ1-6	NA	CASSQPTDRSSPLHF	TGCGCCAGCAGCCAACCGACAGACCGTAGTTCACCCCTCCACTTT
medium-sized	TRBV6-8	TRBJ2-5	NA	CASSYSRVQETQYF	TGTGCCAGCAGTTACTCCCGGGTCCAAGAGACCCAGTACTTC
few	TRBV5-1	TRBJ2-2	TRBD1	CASSLAGQGAGELFF	TGCGCCAGCAGCTTGGCGGGACAGGGGGCCGGGGAGCTGTTTTTT
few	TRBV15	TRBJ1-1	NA	CATSREVRRREAFF	TGTGCCACCAGCAGAGAGGTTCGCAGACGTGAAGCTTTCTTT
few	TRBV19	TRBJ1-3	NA	CASTPLRTAGNTIYF	TGTGCCAGTACGCCCCTGAGGACGGCTGGAAACACCATATATTTT
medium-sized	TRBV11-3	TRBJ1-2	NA	CASSPSAASYGYTF	TGTGCCAGCAGTCCAAGTGCAGCTAGCTATGGCTACACCTTC
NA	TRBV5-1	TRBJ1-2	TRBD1	CASSLDRGTYGYTF	TGCGCCAGCAGCTTGGACAGGGGGACCTATGGCTACACCTTC
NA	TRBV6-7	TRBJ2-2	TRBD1	CATPRGTGNTGELFF	TGTGCCACCCCCCGAGGGACAGGGAACACCGGGGAGCTGTTTTTT
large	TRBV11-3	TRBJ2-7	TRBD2	CASSPGLAGGYEQYF	TGTGCCAGCAGCCCCGGACTAGCGGGAGGTTACGAGCAGTACTTC
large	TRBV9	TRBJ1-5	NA	CASSVAPDNQPQHF	TGTGCCAGCAGCGTAGCTCCAGATAATCAGCCCCAGCATTTT
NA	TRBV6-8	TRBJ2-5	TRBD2	CASSGLAGGPETQYF	TGTGCCAGCAGTGGACTAGCGGGGGGGCCAGAGACCCAGTACTTC
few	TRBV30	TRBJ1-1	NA	CAWSQIGGETEAFF	TGTGCCTGGAGTCAAATCGGGGGAGAGACTGAAGCTTTCTTT
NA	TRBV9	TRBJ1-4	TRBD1	CASSVTGGREKLFF	TGTGCCAGCAGCGTAACAGGGGGCAGGGAAAAACTGTTTTTT
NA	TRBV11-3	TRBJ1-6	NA	CASSLAYGGAGLGSPLHF	TGTGCCAGCAGCTTGGCCTACGGGGGGGCAGGGCTCGGTTCACCCCTCCACTTT
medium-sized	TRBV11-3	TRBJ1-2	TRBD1	CASSEGQGVINYGYTF	TGTGCCAGCTCTGAGGGACAGGGAGTCATTAACTATGGCTACACCTTC
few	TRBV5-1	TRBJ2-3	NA	CASSLESGGTDTQYF	TGCGCCAGCAGCTTGGAATCAGGGGGCACAGATACGCAGTATTTT
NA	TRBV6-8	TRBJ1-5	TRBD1	CASSLYRGDQPQHF	TGTGCCAGCAGCCTCTACAGGGGAGATCAGCCCCAGCATTTT
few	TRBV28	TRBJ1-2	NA	CASSGSVPFYGYTF	TGTGCCAGCTCGGGTTCGGTACCATTCTATGGCTACACCTTC
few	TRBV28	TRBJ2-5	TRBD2	CASSLAGGQETQYF	TGTGCCAGCAGTTTAGCGGGGGGCCAAGAGACCCAGTACTTC
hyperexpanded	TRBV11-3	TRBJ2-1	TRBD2	CASSLSGTIYNEQFF	TGTGCCAGCAGCCTGAGCGGGACGATTTACAATGAGCAGTTCTTC
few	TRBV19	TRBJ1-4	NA	CASNDPFREKLFF	TGTGCCAGTAATGATCCCTTCCGGGAAAAACTGTTTTTT
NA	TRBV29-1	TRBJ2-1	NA	CSVDHPGPQDNEQFF	TGCAGCGTTGACCACCCGGGCCCACAGGACAATGAGCAGTTCTTC
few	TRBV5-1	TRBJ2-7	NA	CASSLGGTDYEQYF	TGCGCCAGCAGCTTGGGCGGGACGGACTACGAGCAGTACTTC
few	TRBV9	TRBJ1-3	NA	CASSVGQGAGNTIYF	TGTGCCAGCAGCGTTGGGCAGGGTGCCGGAAACACCATATATTTT
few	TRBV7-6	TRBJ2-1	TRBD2	CASSLLAGGRIELHEQFF	TGTGCCAGCAGCTTACTAGCGGGAGGACGGATTGAACTTCATGAGCAGTTCTTC
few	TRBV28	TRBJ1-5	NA	CASTERAQPQHF	TGTGCCAGCACGGAAAGGGCCCAGCCCCAGCATTTT
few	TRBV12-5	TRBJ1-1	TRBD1	CASGPLPAGGRAEAFF	TGTGCTAGTGGCCCCCTTCCGGCAGGGGGCAGGGCTGAAGCTTTCTTT
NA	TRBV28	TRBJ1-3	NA	CASSLNWGHGNTIYF	TGTGCCAGCAGTTTGAATTGGGGGCACGGAAACACCATATATTTT
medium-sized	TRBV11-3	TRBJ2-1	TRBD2	CASSLVETSGLLYNEQFF	TGTGCCAGCAGCTTAGTAGAGACTAGCGGCCTCCTCTACAATGAGCAGTTCTTC
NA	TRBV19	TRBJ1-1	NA	CASSIPTGGTEAFF	TGTGCCAGTAGTATTCCGACAGGCGGAACTGAAGCTTTCTTT
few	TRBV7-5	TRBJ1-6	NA	CASSLLGQGINSPLHF	TGTGCCAGCAGCCTATTAGGGCAGGGAATTAATTCACCCCTCCACTTT
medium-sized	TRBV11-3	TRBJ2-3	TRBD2	CASSLSGGGFTDTQYF	TGTGCCAGCAGCTTATCGGGCGGGGGGTTCACAGATACGCAGTATTTT
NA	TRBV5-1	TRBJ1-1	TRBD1	CASSPGQGMNTEAFF	TGCGCCAGCAGCCCGGGACAGGGAATGAACACTGAAGCTTTCTTT
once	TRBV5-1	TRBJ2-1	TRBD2	CASSWASGDNEQFF	TGCGCCAGCAGCTGGGCTAGCGGAGACAATGAGCAGTTCTTC
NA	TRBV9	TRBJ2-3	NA	CASSVGTGRTDTQYF	TGTGCCAGCAGCGTAGGGACGGGGAGAACAGATACGCAGTATTTT
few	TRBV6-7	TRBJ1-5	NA	CASSDWDNEHF	TGTGCCAGCAGTGACTGGGACAATGAGCATTTT
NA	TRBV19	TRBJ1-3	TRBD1	CASSIFLRDRHGNTIYF	TGTGCCAGTAGTATATTCCTCCGGGACAGGCATGGAAACACCATATATTTT
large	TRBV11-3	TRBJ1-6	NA	CASSLEGAVSPLHF	TGTGCCAGCAGCTTAGAGGGGGCCGTTTCACCCCTCCACTTT
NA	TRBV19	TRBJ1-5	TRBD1	CASRGQGNQPQHF	TGTGCCAGTAGAGGACAGGGCAATCAGCCCCAGCATTTT
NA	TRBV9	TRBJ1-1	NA	CASSERAGRNTEAFF	TGTGCCAGCAGTGAAAGGGCCGGGAGGAACACTGAAGCTTTCTTT
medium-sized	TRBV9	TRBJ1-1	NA	CASRQGQVSTEAFF	TGTGCCAGCAGGCAGGGGCAGGTTAGCACTGAAGCTTTCTTT